These 23 T cell receptor beta chains share one sample of origin, sequenced in a study of molecular identifiers for immune sequencing clone quantification. TCRdb passed the PCR reads through MiXCR, listing each CDR3 protein once. The sample includes about 630,000 distinct CDR3 sequences, 25% seen only once; the top ten take about 0.84%. Material for sequencing was naive CD8+ T cells from blood, with Jurkat cell RNA spiked in. Subset defined: FACS-sorted CD8+CD4-CCR7+CD45RA+ naive T cells. These receptors came from a human donor in good health. Some libraries in this study had Jurkat cell RNA spiked in.

This chain joins TRBV9 and TRBJ2-3, with 10 bases aligning to TRBD1. Trimming at V came to 7 bases and at J to 3 bases, leaving 11 bases not matched to a gene. CDR3 size: 16 residues. Germline V lookup: CDR1 SGDLS, CDR2 YYNGEE. CDR3 DNA: TGTGCCAGCGGCCTAGCCGGGACAGGGGTAACAGATACGCAGTATTTT. It is translated as CASGLAGTGVTDTQYF.

In its sample, this clonotype was seen a few times. The chain recombines TRBV10-3 with TRBJ1-5, with D perhaps matching TRBD1 (6 bases). The CDR3 runs 17 residues. Per the germline V gene, CDR1 is ENHRY and CDR2 is SYGVKD. The V and J ends lost 10 bases and 0 bases respectively, with 22 bases between them. CDR3 loop: CATGGGLLGASNQPQHF. CDR3 nucleotides: TGTGCCACCGGGGGGGGGCTCCTTGGGGCTAGCAATCAGCCCCAGCATTTT.

This clonotype was recorded many times. The chain employs TRBV5-1 and TRBJ2-7, with TRBD2 matching 9 bases. After removal of 3 bases from V and 6 bases from J, the junction contained 16 bases not matched to a gene. The CDR3 spans 17 residues. CDR1 is SGHRS and CDR2 is YFSETQ in the germline V gene. Here the CDR3 DNA reads TGCGCCAGCAGCTCGGGACGGGGGAATGGACTAGCGACCGAGCAGTACTTC. Amino acids: CASSSGRGNGLATEQYF.

This clonotype was seen a handful of times. The CDR3 nucleotides are TGTGCCAGCAGTCCCTCATGGACAGGGCATGGCTACACCTTC. Its translation is CASSPSWTGHGYTF. This chain joins TRBV28 and TRBJ1-2; 8 nucleotides align to TRBD1. V gave up 5 bases and J gave up 6 bases; unmatched junction bases: 8. Germline values: CDR1 MDHEN, CDR2 SYDVKM. The CDR3 sequence is 14 residues long.

There are many counts of this clonotype. The rearrangement uses TRBV3-1 and TRBJ1-2, with TRBD1 matching 7 bases. Germline V gives CDR1 LGHDT, CDR2 YNNKEL (reference sequence). This CDR3 comprises 15 residues. Trimming removed 1 base from V and 2 bases from J; junction bases left unmatched: 4. As DNA, the CDR3 is TGTGCCAGCAGCCAAGCCGGGACAGTGAACTATGGCTACACCTTC. Translating it yields CASSQAGTVNYGYTF.

The J gene is TRBJ1-2, the V gene TRBV6-2 or TRBV6-3; D possibly corresponds to TRBD1 (6 bases). Per germline, CDR1 MNHEY and CDR2 SVGEGT. The V end lost 6 bases, the J end lost 4 bases, and 18 bases lay between the germline ends. The CDR3 is 15 amino acids. This CDR3 is CASRSGQSGFYGYTF. CDR3 nucleotide sequence: TGTGCCAGCAGATCCGGACAGAGTGGGTTCTATGGCTACACCTTC.

This clonotype was recorded a few times. V usage is TRBV12-3 or TRBV12-4 and J usage is TRBJ1-1; TRBD1 agrees at 7 bases. Trimming at V came to 2 bases and at J to 0 bases, leaving 6 bases not matched to a gene. The CDR3 runs to 16 residues. The CDR3: CASSLKTGRMNTEAFF. The CDR3 DNA is TGTGCCAGCAGTTTAAAGACAGGGCGAATGAACACTGAAGCTTTCTTT.

This clonotype was counted between two and nine times. The CDR3 sequence is CASTTEWGDNEQFF. CDR3 coding DNA: TGTGCCAGCACAACCGAGTGGGGTGACAATGAGCAGTTCTTC. The rearrangement links TRBV7-9 to TRBJ2-1, with unresolved D. The germline V gene has CDR1 SEHNR and CDR2 FQNEAQ (reference sequence). This CDR3 spans 14 amino acids. Trimming stripped 7 bases from V and 5 bases from J, with 15 bases between.

This clonotype was recorded at least ten times. This CDR3 is CASSMGLLTGELFF. For the CDR3, the DNA is TGTGCCAGTAGTATGGGACTACTGACCGGGGAGCTGTTTTTT. V usage is TRBV19 and J usage is TRBJ2-2; 7 bases map to TRBD2. V shed 3 bases, J shed 5 bases, and the junction held 3 bases outside the gene matches. CDR3 length: 14 residues. Germline-derived CDR1 and CDR2 are LNHDA and SQIVND (reference sequence).

The sample holds many counts of this clonotype. The rearrangement joins TRBV27 to TRBJ2-7, with D perhaps TRBD1 (6 bases). Per germline, CDR1 MNHEY and CDR2 SMNVEV (reference sequence). CDR3 length equals 13 residues. V gave up 4 bases and J gave up 6 bases, with 13 bases separating them. Here the CDR3 reads CASSSQGSGEQYF. The CDR3 DNA follows: TGTGCCAGCAGTTCCCAGGGGTCCGGCGAGCAGTACTTC.

In regard to this clonotype: The junction shows a germline mismatch at one end, possibly a read error. The chain employs TRBV13 and TRBJ2-7, with 8 nucleotides matching TRBD1. The germline V gene encodes CDR1 PRHDT and CDR2 FYEKMQ (reference sequence). CDR3 length: 14 residues. The DNA of the CDR3 is TGTGCCAGCAGCTTAGTGGACAGGGCAGGAGAGCGGTACTTC. It codes for CASSLVDRAGERYF.

The table lists this clonotype with a few counts. The V and J genes are TRBV4-3 and TRBJ1-1; tentatively, D is TRBD1 (5 bases). Per the germline V gene, CDR1 is LGHNA and CDR2 is YSLEER. The CDR3 is 15 amino acids. Trimming took off 0 bases at V and 5 bases at J, with 13 bases between the two ends. CDR3 loop: CASSQDPGGETEAFF. CDR3 in DNA: TGCGCCAGCAGCCAAGACCCGGGGGGAGAAACTGAAGCTTTCTTT.

V is TRBV19 and J is TRBJ2-7, with D possibly being TRBD1 or TRBD2 (5 bases each). This CDR3 is 13 amino acids long. V shed 3 bases and J shed 7 bases, with 13 bases lying between them. Germline values: CDR1 LNHDA, CDR2 SQIVND (reference sequence). CDR3 region: CASSIEGNGEQYF. CDR3 DNA sequence: TGTGCCAGTAGTATTGAGGGGAATGGAGAGCAGTACTTC.

The chain links TRBV19 to TRBJ1-3, with 8 nucleotides matching TRBD1. This CDR3 has 18 amino acids. The germline CDR1 and CDR2 sequences are LNHDA and SQIVND (reference sequence). The ends lost 8 bases at V and 0 bases at J; junction bases unmatched: 15. The CDR3 bases are TGTGCCAGTGCCGGGACAGGCGCCGCTCTCTACTCTGGAAACACCATATATTTT. Protein sequence: CASAGTGAALYSGNTIYF.

A word on this clonotype: With a much larger clone just one base away, this may be a read error. In DNA form, the CDR3 reads TGTGCCAGCAGCTTGGTCGACCAGGGGGAAGCTTTCTTT. This sequence encodes CASSLVDQGEAFF. The chain has TRBV5-6 and TRBJ1-1, with D possibly matching TRBD1 (6 bases). Trimming shortened V by 0 bases and J by 8 bases, and 11 bases separated the two germline ends. Germline V CDR1 and CDR2: SGHDT, YYEEEE. This CDR3 contains 13 residues. Full variable domain (remainder filled in from reference TRBV5-6 and TRBJ1-1): DAGVTQSPTHLIKTRGQQVTLRCSPKSGHDTVSWYQQALGQGPQFIFQYYEEEERQRGNFPDRFSGHQFPNYSSELNVNALLLGDSALYLCASSLVDQGEAFFGQGTRLTVV.

This rearrangement joins TRBV6-6 to TRBJ2-7; 7 nucleotides match TRBD2. Germline CDR1 is MNHNY and CDR2 is SVGAGI (reference sequence). This CDR3 spans 15 amino acids. V lost 6 bases, J lost 0 bases, and 8 bases stayed unmatched. CDR3 loop: CASSSSGLSSYEQYF. CDR3 nucleotide sequence: TGTGCCAGCAGCTCTAGCGGCTTGAGCTCCTACGAGCAGTACTTC.

This clonotype was observed a handful of times. The chain combines TRBV27 with TRBJ1-5; D is unclear. V was clipped by 0 bases and J by 5 bases, with 8 bases between them. This CDR3 comprises 14 residues. Looked up from germline, CDR1 is MNHEY and CDR2 is SMNVEV (reference sequence). CDR3 DNA sequence: TGTGCCAGCAGTTTATCGCCATCGTATCAGCCCCAGCATTTT. It yields the protein CASSLSPSYQPQHF.

The CDR3 region is CASSREGVSTDTQYF. The CDR3, as DNA: TGTGCCAGCAGTCGGGAGGGGGTTAGCACAGATACGCAGTATTTT. The chain employs TRBV2 and TRBJ2-3, with 8 bases lining up with TRBD2. Germline CDR1 reads SNHLY; CDR2 reads FYNNEI. V lost 5 bases to trimming and J lost 0 bases; unmatched junction nucleotides: 4. This CDR3 spans 15 amino acids. Supplemented by reference TRBV2 and TRBJ2-3, the full variable domain reads EPEVTQTPSHQVTQMGQEVILRCVPISNHLYFYWYRQILGQKVEFLVSFYNNEISEKSEIFDDQFSVERPDGSNFTLKIRSTKLEDSAMYFCASSREGVSTDTQYFGPGTRLTVL.

This clonotype was counted many times. The genes are TRBV7-9 and TRBJ2-3, with 8 bases lining up with TRBD2. The CDR3 is 16 residues long. Germline CDR1 SEHNR, CDR2 FQNEAQ (reference sequence). J gave up 1 base and V 5 bases, and 8 bases lay outside the gene matches. The CDR3 sequence: CASSPKAGVGTDTQYF. The CDR3 DNA is TGTGCCAGCAGCCCCAAAGCGGGAGTGGGCACAGATACGCAGTATTTT.

Points on this clonotype: Since a much larger clone is just one base distant, this may be a read error. The chain carries TRBV6-6 and TRBJ2-3, with 7 bases identical to TRBD2. Germline CDR1 MNHNY, CDR2 SVGAGI (reference sequence). This CDR3 is 12 amino acids long. The J segment lost 6 bases and the V segment lost 11 bases, leaving 8 bases of the junction unmatched. The CDR3 nucleotides are TGTGCCGGTACTGGGGGAGGGGATACGCAGTATTTT. Protein sequence: CAGTGGGDTQYF.

The chain combines TRBV7-9 with TRBJ1-4, with D perhaps matching TRBD1 (6 bases). Trimming took 5 bases from V and 8 from J, leaving 21 bases between them. This CDR3 is 16 amino acids long. The V gene's germline CDR1 is SEHNR and CDR2 FQNEAQ (reference sequence). CDR3 residues: CASSPHVQGILEKLFF. The CDR3 DNA is TGTGCCAGCAGCCCGCATGTACAGGGAATCTTAGAAAAACTGTTTTTT. The full variable domain, completed using reference TRBV7-9 and TRBJ1-4, is DTGVSQNPRHKITKRGQNVTFRCDPISEHNRLYWYRQTLGQGPEFLTYFQNEAQLEKSRLLSDRFSAERPKGSFSTLEIQRTEQGDSAMYLCASSPHVQGILEKLFFGSGTQLSVL.

J is TRBJ2-1 and V is TRBV27; 13 positions match TRBD2. Germline-derived CDR1 and CDR2 are MNHEY and SMNVEV (reference sequence). The CDR3 runs 16 residues. The J segment lost 9 bases and the V segment lost 5 bases, leaving 10 bases of the junction unmatched. CDR3 nucleotide sequence: TGTGCCAGCAGTCCTACTAGCGGGGGGGCCGCTATTGAGCAGTTCTTC. Amino acids: CASSPTSGGAAIEQFF.

This clonotype was detected many times. The V gene is TRBV6-5, the J gene TRBJ2-2; unclear D gene. The V gene lost 0 bases and the J gene lost 4 bases, with 12 bases spanning the gap. The CDR3 length is 16 residues. The germline CDR1 and CDR2 sequences are MNHEY and SVGAGI. CDR3 residues: CASSYSSPPRTGELFF. The CDR3 region has the DNA TGTGCCAGCAGTTACTCGTCCCCTCCCCGCACCGGGGAGCTGTTTTTT.